This record looks at one T cell receptor beta chain sequence and its context. This specimen comes from a study of identical twins. Using its own MiXCR run on the 5' RACE reads, TCRdb lists one record per CDR3 protein. The sample holds more than 600,000 distinct CDR3 sequences, 15% to 20% seen once. The sample was also linked to a second study, of T cells expressing NK-cell markers. As reported in that work: Expanded clones of NKG2C+ T cells had an unclear HCMV specificity.

The sample comprised PBMCs. The receptor was derived from a woman younger than 35 in good health.

CDR3 DNA sequence: TGCGCCAGCAGTGACCCGTGGACCGCTAATGAAAAACTGTTTTTT. It yields the protein CASSDPWTANEKLFF. The chain joins TRBV10-2 to TRBJ1-4; no clear D gene. The CDR3 covers 15 residues. Germline V gene sequence: CDR1 WSHSY, CDR2 SAAADI. Trimming left V 3 bases short and J 3 bases short, with 11 bases between.